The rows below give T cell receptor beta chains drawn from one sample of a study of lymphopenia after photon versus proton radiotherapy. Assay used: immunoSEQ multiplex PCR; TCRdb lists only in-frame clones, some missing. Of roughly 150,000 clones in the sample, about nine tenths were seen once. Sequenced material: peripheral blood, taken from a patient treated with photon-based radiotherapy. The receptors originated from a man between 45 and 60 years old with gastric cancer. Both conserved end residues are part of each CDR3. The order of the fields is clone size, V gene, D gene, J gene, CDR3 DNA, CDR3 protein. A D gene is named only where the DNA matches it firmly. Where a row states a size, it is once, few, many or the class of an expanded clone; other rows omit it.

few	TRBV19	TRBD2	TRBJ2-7	TGTGCCAGTAGTATACGTTCTAGCGGGGGGATCTACGAGCAGTACTTC	CASSIRSSGGIYEQYF
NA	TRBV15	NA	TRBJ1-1	TGTGCCACCAGCAGAGACGGCGGGAGAGCTTTCTTT	CATSRDGGRAFF
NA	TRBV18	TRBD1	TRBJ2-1	TGTGCCAGCTCCGCAGGCGGACAGGGCGCCGTGAATGAGCAGTTCTTC	CASSAGGQGAVNEQFF
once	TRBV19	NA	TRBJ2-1	TGTGCCAGTAGTAGTACACCTCCTTACAATGAGCAGTTCTTC	CASSSTPPYNEQFF
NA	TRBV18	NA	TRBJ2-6	TGTGCCAGCTCACCGTCGCGTCAGGCGGACTCTGGGGCCAACGTCCTGACTTTC	CASSPSRQADSGANVLTF
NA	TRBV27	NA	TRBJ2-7	TGTGCCAGCAGAGAGTTGGGGGGACTCAGCTCCTACGAGCAGTACTTC	CASRELGGLSSYEQYF
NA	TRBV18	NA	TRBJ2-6	TGTGCCAGCTCACCACTCGGTCGGTTTTCTGGGGCCAACGTCCTGACTTTC	CASSPLGRFSGANVLTF
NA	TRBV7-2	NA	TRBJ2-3	TGTGCCAGCAGCTTAATGCTGTTGAGCACAGATACGCAGTATTTT	CASSLMLLSTDTQYF
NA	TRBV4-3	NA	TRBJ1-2	TGCGCCAGCAGCCAAGATGCAGGGAACTATGGCTACACCTTC	CASSQDAGNYGYTF
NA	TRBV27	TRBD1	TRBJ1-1	TGTGCCAGCTTTAGACAGGGGAGTGCTGAAGCTTTCTTT	CASFRQGSAEAFF
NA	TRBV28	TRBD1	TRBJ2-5	TGTGCCAGCAGTTTAGGACAGGCGGAGACCCAGTACTTC	CASSLGQAETQYF
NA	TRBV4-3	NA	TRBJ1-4	TGCGCCAGCAGCCAAGAGTGGACCTTTAATGAAAAACTGTTTTTT	CASSQEWTFNEKLFF
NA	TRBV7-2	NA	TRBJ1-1	TGTGCCAGCAGCTTAAACGTAAATGTCGGTACTGAAGCTTTCTTT	CASSLNVNVGTEAFF
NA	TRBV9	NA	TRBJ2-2	TGTGCCAGCAGCGTAGACGGCCCGAACACCGGGGAGCTGTTTTTT	CASSVDGPNTGELFF
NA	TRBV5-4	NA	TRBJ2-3	TGTGCCAGCAGCTTGACGGGGGCGGGAGATACGCAGTATTTT	CASSLTGAGDTQYF
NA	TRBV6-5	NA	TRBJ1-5	TGTGCCAGCAGTTACTCAGACAGTAGCAATCAGCCCCAGCATTTT	CASSYSDSSNQPQHF
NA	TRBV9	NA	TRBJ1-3	TGTGCCAGCAGCGTAGGGGGGACAAACTCTGGAAACACCATATATTTT	CASSVGGTNSGNTIYF
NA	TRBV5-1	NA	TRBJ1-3	TGCGCCAGCAGCCAGGGCTCTGGAAACACCATATATTTT	CASSQGSGNTIYF
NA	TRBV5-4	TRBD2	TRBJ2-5	TGTGCCAGCAGCCCACGACTAGCGGACCAAGAGACCCAGTACTTC	CASSPRLADQETQYF
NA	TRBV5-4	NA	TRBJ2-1	TGTGCCAGCAGCTTCGGCAACAATGAGCAGTTCTTC	CASSFGNNEQFF
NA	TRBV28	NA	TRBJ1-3	TGTGCCAGCAGTGCCGCCGGGACGGCTGGAAACACCATATATTTT	CASSAAGTAGNTIYF
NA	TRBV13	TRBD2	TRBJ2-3	TGTGCCAGCGGTGGTGGCGGGAGAACAGATACGCAGTATTTT	CASGGGGRTDTQYF
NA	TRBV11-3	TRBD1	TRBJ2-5	TGTGCCAGCAGCCTCGGGGGACAGGGGGCGGAGACCCAGTACTTC	CASSLGGQGAETQYF
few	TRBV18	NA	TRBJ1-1	TGTGCCAGCTCACCAGACAGGCAAAACACTGAAGCTTTCTTT	CASSPDRQNTEAFF
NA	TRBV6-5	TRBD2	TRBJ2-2	TGTGCCAGCAGTTACTCCCTAGCGGGAGGGTCCGGGGAGCTGTTTTTT	CASSYSLAGGSGELFF
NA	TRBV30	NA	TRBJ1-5	TGTGCCTGGAGTGTAGCTGGAACCGTTAGCAATCAGCCCCAGCATTTT	CAWSVAGTVSNQPQHF
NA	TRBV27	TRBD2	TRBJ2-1	TGTGCCAGCAGTCAAGGACTAGCGGAAGTTTACAATGAGCAGTTCTTC	CASSQGLAEVYNEQFF
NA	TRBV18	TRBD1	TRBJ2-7	TGTGCCAGCTCACCGGGACAGGAGCTCCCCTACGAGCAGTACTTC	CASSPGQELPYEQYF
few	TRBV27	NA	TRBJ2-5	TGTGCCAGCAGCCCGAACCGGGGGTTGCAGACCCAGTACTTC	CASSPNRGLQTQYF
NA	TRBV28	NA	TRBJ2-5	TGTGCCAGCAGTTTATCGGCAAGCCAGCCCGTTAAGGAGACCCAGTACTTC	CASSLSASQPVKETQYF
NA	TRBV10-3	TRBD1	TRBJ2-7	TGTGCCATCAGGGGACAGGGGTTTGAGTACGAGCAGTACTTC	CAIRGQGFEYEQYF
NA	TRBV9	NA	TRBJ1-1	TGTGCCAGCAGCGTAGAGGGGTTGAACACTGAAGCTTTCTTT	CASSVEGLNTEAFF
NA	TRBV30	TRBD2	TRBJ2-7	TGTGCCTGGCTAGCTAGCGGAGAACTCTACGAGCAGTACTTC	CAWLASGELYEQYF
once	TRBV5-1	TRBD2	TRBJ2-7	TGCGCCAGCAGCTTGTCAGCGGGAGTCTACGAGCAGTACTTC	CASSLSAGVYEQYF
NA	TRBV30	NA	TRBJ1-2	TGTGCCTGGAGCCGGGGGTACATCCATGGCTACACCTTC	CAWSRGYIHGYTF
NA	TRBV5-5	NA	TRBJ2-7	TGTGCCAGCAGCAAACAGAGAACCTACGAGCAGTACTTC	CASSKQRTYEQYF
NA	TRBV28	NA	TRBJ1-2	TGTGCCAGCAGCCGGACACCACTCTATGGCTACACCTTC	CASSRTPLYGYTF
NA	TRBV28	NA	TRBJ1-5	TGTGCCAGCAGTTTACCCAATCAGCCCCAGCATTTT	CASSLPNQPQHF
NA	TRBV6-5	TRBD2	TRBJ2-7	TGTGCCAGCACCAGAGGGGCTAGCGGGGGATACGAGCAGTACTTC	CASTRGASGGYEQYF
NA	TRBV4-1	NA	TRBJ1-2	TGCGCCAGCAGCCAAGATGTCGTGGGGACAAGGGATGGCTACACCTTC	CASSQDVVGTRDGYTF
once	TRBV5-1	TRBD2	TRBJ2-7	TGCGCCAGCAGCATGACTAGCGGGAGTTCCTACGAGCAGTACTTC	CASSMTSGSSYEQYF
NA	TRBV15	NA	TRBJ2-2	TGTGCCACCAGCAGAGATTCAGGGAATTTGGGGGAGCTGTTTTTT	CATSRDSGNLGELFF
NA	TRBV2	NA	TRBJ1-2	TGTGCCAGCAGTGAGGGCCAGCTTGTCTATGGCTACACCTTC	CASSEGQLVYGYTF